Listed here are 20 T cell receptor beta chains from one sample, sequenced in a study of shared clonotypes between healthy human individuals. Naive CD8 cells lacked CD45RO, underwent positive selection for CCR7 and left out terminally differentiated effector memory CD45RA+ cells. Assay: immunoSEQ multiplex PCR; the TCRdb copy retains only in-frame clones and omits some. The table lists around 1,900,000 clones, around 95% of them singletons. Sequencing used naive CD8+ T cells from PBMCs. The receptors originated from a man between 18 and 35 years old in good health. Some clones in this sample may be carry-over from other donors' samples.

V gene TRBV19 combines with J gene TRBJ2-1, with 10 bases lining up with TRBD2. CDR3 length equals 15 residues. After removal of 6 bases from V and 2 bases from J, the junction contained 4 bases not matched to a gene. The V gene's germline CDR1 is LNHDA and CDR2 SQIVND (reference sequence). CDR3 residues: CASSLAGAPYNEQFF. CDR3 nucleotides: TGTGCCAGTAGCCTAGCGGGAGCCCCCTACAATGAGCAGTTCTTC.

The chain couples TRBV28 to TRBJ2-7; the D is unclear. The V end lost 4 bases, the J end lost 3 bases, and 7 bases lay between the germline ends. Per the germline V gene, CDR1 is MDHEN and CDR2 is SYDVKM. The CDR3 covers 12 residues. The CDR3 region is CASSSSVYEQYF. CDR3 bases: TGTGCCAGCAGTTCTAGTGTCTACGAGCAGTACTTC.

The CDR3 bases are TGCGCCAGCAGCTTGGTAGGGCGGGAGTACTACAATGAGCAGTTCTTC. This encodes CASSLVGREYYNEQFF. V gene TRBV5-1 combines with J gene TRBJ2-1; 7 bases align to TRBD2. The J segment lost 3 bases and the V segment lost 0 bases, leaving 6 bases of the junction unmatched. Looked up from germline, CDR1 is SGHRS and CDR2 is YFSETQ. The CDR3 runs to 16 residues.

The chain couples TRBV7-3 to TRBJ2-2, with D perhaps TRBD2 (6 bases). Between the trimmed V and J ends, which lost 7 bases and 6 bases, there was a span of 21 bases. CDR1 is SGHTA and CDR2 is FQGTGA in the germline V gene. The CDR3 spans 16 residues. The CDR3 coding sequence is TGTGCCAGCACCAAGGATGGCGGGAATAGGGCCGGGGAGCTGTTTTTT. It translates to CASTKDGGNRAGELFF.

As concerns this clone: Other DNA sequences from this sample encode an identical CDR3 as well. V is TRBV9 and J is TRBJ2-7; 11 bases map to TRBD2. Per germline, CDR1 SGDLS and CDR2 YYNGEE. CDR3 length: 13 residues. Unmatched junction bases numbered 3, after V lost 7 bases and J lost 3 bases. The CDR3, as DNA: TGTGCCAGCTCCGGGACTAGCGGCTACGAGCAGTACTTC. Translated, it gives CASSGTSGYEQYF.

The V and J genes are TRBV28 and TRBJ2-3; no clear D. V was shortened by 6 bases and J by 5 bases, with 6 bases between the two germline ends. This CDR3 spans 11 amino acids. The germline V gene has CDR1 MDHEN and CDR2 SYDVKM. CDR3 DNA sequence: TGTGCCAGCAGCCACGGAGATACGCAGTATTTT. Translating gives CASSHGDTQYF.

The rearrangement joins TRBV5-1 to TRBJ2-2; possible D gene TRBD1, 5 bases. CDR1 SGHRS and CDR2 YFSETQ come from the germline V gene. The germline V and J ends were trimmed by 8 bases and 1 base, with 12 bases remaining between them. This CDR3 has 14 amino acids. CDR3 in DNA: TGCGCCAGTTATTCCCAGGGGAACACCGGGGAGCTGTTTTTT. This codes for CASYSQGNTGELFF.

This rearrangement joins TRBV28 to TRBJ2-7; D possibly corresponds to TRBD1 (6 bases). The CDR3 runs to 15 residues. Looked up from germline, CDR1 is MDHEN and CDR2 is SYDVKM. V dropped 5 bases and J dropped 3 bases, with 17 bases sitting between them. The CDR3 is CASSPPYRADYEQYF. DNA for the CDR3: TGTGCCAGCAGTCCACCCTACAGGGCGGACTACGAGCAGTACTTC.

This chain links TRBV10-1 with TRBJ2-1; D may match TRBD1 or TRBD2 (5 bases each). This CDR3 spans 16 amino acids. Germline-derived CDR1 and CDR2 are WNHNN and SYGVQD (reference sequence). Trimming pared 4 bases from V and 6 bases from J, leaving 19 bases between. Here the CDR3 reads CASSAGGRVRGNEQFF. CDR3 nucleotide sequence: TGCGCCAGCAGTGCAGGTGGCAGGGTACGGGGCAATGAGCAGTTCTTC.

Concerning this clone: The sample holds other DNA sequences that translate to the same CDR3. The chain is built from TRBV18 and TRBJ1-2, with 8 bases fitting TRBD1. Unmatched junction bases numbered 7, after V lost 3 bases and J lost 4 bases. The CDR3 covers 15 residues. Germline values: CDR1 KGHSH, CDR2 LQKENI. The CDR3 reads CASSPPGQGIYGYTF. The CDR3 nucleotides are TGTGCCAGCTCACCTCCCGGACAGGGAATCTATGGCTACACCTTC.

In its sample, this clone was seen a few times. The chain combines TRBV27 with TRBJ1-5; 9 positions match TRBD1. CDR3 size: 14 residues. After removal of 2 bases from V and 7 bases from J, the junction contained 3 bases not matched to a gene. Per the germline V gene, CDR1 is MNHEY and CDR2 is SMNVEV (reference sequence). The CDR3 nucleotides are TGTGCCAGCAGTTTAACAGGGGGCTACCAGCCCCAGCATTTT. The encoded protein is CASSLTGGYQPQHF.

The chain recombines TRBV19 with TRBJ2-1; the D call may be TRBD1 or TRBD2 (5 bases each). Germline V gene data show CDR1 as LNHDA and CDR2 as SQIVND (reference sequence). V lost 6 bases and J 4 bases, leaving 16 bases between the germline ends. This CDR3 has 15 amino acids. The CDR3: CASRGTAELYNEQFF. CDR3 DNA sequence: TGTGCCAGTAGGGGGACGGCGGAACTATACAATGAGCAGTTCTTC. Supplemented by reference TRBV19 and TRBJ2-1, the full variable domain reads DGGITQSPKYLFRKEGQNVTLSCEQNLNHDAMYWYRQDPGQGLRLIYYSQIVNDFQKGDIAEGYSVSREKKESFPLTVTSAQKNPTAFYLCASRGTAELYNEQFFGPGTRLTVL.

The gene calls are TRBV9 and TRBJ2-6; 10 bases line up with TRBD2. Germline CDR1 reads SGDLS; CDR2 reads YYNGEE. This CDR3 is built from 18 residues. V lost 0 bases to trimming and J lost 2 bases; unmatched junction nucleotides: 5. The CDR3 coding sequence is TGTGCCAGCAGCGTAGCCCTAGCGGGAGTAACTGGGGCCAACGTCCTGACTTTC. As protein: CASSVALAGVTGANVLTF.

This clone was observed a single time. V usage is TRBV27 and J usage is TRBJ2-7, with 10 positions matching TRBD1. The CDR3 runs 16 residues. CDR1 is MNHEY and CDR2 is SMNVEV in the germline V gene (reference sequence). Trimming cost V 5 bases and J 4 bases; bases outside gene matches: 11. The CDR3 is CASSPTGTGERYEQYF. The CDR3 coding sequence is TGTGCCAGCAGTCCAACTGGGACAGGGGAGAGGTACGAGCAGTACTTC.

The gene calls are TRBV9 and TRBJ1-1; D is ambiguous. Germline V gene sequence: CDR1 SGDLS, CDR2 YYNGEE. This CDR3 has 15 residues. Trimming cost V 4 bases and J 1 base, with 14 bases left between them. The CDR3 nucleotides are TGTGCCAGCAGCCTTAGAGGTTTGGGGAACACTGAAGCTTTCTTT. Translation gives CASSLRGLGNTEAFF.

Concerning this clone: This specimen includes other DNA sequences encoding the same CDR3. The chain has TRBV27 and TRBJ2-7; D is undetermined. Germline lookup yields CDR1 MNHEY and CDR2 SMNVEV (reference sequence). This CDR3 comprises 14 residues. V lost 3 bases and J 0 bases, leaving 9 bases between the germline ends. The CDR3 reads CASSFGGVSYEQYF. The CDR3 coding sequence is TGTGCCAGCAGTTTCGGTGGGGTCTCCTACGAGCAGTACTTC.

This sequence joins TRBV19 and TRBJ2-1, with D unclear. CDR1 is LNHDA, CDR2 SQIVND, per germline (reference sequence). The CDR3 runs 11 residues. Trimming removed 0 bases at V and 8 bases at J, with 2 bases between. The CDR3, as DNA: TGTGCCAGTAGTATAGATTATGAGCAGTTCTTC. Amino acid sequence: CASSIDYEQFF.

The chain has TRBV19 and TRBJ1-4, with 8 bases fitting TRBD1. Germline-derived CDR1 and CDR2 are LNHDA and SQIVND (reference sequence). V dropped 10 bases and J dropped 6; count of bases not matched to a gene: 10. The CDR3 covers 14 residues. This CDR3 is CATSITGGYEKLFF. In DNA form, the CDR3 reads TGTGCCACCTCTATAACAGGGGGTTATGAAAAACTGTTTTTT.

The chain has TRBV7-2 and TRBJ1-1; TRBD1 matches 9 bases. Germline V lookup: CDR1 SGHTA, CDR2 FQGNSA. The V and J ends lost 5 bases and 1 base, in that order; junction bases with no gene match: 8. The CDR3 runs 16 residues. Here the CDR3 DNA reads TGTGCCAGCAGCATCCGGGACAGGGCGTGGAACACTGAAGCTTTCTTT. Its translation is CASSIRDRAWNTEAFF.

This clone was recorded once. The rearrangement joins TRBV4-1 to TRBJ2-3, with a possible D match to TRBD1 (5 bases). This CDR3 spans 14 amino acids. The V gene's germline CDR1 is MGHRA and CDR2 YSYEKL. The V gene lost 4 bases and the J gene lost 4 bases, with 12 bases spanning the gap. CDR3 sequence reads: CASSPSQEPDTQYF. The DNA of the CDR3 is TGCGCCAGCAGCCCTTCACAGGAACCAGATACGCAGTATTTT.